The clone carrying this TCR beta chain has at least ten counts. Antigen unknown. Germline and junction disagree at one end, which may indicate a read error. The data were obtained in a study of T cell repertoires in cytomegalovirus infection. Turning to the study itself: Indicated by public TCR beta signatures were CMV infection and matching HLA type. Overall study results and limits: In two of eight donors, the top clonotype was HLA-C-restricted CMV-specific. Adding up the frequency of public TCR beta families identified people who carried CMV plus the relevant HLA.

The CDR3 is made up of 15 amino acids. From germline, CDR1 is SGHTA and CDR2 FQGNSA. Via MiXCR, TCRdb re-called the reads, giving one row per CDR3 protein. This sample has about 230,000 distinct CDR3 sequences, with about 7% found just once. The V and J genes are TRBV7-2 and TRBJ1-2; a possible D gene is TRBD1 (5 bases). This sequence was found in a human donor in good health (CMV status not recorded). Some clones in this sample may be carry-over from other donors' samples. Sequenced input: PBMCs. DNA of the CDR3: TGTGCCAGCACCTTATCACTTGCAGGGATGGATGGCTACACCTTC. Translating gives CASTLSLAGMDGYTF.